This T cell receptor (delta chain) is from a study of gamma-delta chains in newborns, infants, children. This CDR3 region has 21 residues. The germline V gene encodes CDR1 TSWWSYY and CDR2 QGS. A remark on this clone: One junction end does not reproduce the germline sequence, and a read error may be involved.

TCRdb fed the reads to CATT. The table shows some 2,500 delta-chain clones, with about 45% occurring only once. The material sequenced was blood, taken at baseline. This chain connects TRDV1 to TRDJ1, with 7 bases identical to TRDD3. The sequence was obtained from a child who received the measles vaccine. As DNA, the CDR3 is TGTGCTCTTGGGGACCCTTTTCCCCTGGTCGTCTGGGGGGCTAACACCGATGAACTCATCTTT. Translating gives CALGDPFPLVVWGANTDELIF.